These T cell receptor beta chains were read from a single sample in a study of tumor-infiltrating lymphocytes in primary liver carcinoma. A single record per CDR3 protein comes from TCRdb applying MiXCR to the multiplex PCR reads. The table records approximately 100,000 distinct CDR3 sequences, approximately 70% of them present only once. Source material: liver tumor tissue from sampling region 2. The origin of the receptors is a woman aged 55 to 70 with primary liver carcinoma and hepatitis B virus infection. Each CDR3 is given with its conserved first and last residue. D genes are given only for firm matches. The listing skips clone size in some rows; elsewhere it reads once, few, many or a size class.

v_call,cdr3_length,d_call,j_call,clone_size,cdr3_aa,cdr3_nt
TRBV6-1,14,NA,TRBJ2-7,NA,CANREAFEGYDQYF,TGTGCCAACAGGGAAGCTTTCGAGGGGTATGATCAGTACTTC
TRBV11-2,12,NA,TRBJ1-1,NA,CANNSKQAEAFF,TGTGCCAACAATTCTAAACAGGCTGAAGCTTTCTTT
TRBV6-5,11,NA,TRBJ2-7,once,CASRKGVWKYF,TGTGCCAGTAGAAAAGGGGTCTGGAAGTACTTC
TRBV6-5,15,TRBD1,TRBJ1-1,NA,CASSYVGTGLLEAFF,TGTGCCAGCAGTTATGTCGGGACAGGGCTCCTTGAAGCTTTCTTT
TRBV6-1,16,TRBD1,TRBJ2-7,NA,CASSATGARGSYEQYF,TGTGCCAGCAGTGCTACAGGGGCCCGCGGTTCCTACGAGCAGTACTTC
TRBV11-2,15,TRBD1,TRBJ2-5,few,CASSLAGTGGKSQYF,TGTGCCAGCAGTTTGGCCGGGACAGGGGGGAAGTCCCAGTACTTC
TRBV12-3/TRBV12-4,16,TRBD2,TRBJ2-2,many,CASSPNSGRLGGELFF,TGTGCCAGCAGTCCCAACAGCGGGAGACTGGGCGGGGAGCTGTTTTTT
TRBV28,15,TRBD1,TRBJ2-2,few,CASSPIDRATGELFF,TGTGCCAGCAGTCCCATAGACAGGGCCACCGGGGAGCTGTTTTTT
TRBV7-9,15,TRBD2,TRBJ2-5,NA,CVNSQGLAGGETQYF,TGTGTCAACAGCCAAGGACTAGCGGGAGGAGAGACCCAGTACTTC
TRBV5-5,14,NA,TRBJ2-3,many,CASSLTGSTDTQYF,TGTGCCAGCAGCTTAACCGGGAGCACAGATACGCAGTATTTT
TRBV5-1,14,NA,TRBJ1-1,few,CASRLGRGGTEAFF,TGCGCCAGCAGGTTAGGGAGGGGGGGCACTGAAGCTTTCTTT
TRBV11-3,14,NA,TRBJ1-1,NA,CASNPQLGNTEAFF,TGTGCCAGCAACCCCCAGCTGGGGAACACTGAAGCTTTCTTT
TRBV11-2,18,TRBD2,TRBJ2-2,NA,CASSFSTSVGMGTGELFF,TGTGCCAGCAGCTTTTCGACTAGCGTGGGGATGGGCACCGGGGAGCTGTTTTTT
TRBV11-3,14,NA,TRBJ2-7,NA,CASTRTSGGHEQYF,TGTGCCAGCACACGGACTAGTGGGGGCCACGAGCAGTACTTC
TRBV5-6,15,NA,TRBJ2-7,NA,CASSFRGTTVYEQYF,TGTGCCAGCAGCTTTAGGGGGACTACAGTTTACGAGCAGTACTTC
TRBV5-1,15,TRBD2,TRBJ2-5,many,CASSFGTSDQETQYF,TGCGCCAGCAGCTTTGGGACTAGCGACCAAGAGACCCAGTACTTC
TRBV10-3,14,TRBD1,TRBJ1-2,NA,CAISEDRVLNGYTF,TGTGCGATCAGTGAGGACAGGGTATTGAACGGCTACACCTTC
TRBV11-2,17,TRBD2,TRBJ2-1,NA,CASSLGLVAGGPNELLF,TGTGCCAGCAGCTTAGGTCTGGTAGCGGGAGGGCCGAATGAGTTGTTATTC
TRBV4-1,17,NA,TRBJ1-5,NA,CARSRTTGGNSNQPQHF,TGCGCCCGTAGCCGCACCACGGGGGGGAATAGCAATCAGCCCCAGCATTTT
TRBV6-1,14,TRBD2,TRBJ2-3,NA,CGSEGEGSTDTQYF,TGTGGCAGTGAAGGGGAGGGAAGTACAGATACGCAATATTTT
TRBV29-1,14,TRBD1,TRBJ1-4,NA,CSARGAGRNEKLFF,TGCAGCGCCAGGGGGGCAGGGCGGAATGAAAAACTGTTCTTT
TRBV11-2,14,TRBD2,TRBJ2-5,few,CASSFYQAGEARYF,TGTGCCAGCAGCTTCTACCAAGCGGGAGAGGCCCGGTACTTC
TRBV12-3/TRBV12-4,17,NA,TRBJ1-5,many,CASSPILEAGSNQPQHF,TGTGCCAGCAGCCCAATCCTTGAGGCAGGCAGCAATCAGCCCCAGCATTTT
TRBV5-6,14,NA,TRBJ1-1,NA,CASSLPEANAEAFF,TGTGCCAGCAGCTTGCCAGAGGCGAACGCTGAAGCTTTCTTT
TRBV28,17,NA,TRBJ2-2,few,CASSFLGGDRETGELFF,TGTGCCAGCAGTTTTCTCGGGGGCGATAGAGAAACCGGGGAGCTGTTTTTT
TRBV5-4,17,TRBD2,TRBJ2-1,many,CASSARTSGRARNEQFF,TGTGCCAGCAGCGCGCGGACTAGCGGGAGGGCGAGGAATGAGCAGTTCTTC
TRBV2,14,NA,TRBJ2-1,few,CASRVSISYNEQFF,TGTGCCAGCAGGGTGTCTATATCCTACAATGAGCAGTTCTTC
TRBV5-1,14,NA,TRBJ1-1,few,CASSLESGNTEAFF,TGCGCCAGCAGCTTGGAGTCGGGGAACACTGAAGCTTTCTTT
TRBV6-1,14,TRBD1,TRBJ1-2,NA,CASSSGTEAWWCYF,TGTGCCAGCAGCTCCGGGACAGAAGCTTGGTGGTGTTATTTC